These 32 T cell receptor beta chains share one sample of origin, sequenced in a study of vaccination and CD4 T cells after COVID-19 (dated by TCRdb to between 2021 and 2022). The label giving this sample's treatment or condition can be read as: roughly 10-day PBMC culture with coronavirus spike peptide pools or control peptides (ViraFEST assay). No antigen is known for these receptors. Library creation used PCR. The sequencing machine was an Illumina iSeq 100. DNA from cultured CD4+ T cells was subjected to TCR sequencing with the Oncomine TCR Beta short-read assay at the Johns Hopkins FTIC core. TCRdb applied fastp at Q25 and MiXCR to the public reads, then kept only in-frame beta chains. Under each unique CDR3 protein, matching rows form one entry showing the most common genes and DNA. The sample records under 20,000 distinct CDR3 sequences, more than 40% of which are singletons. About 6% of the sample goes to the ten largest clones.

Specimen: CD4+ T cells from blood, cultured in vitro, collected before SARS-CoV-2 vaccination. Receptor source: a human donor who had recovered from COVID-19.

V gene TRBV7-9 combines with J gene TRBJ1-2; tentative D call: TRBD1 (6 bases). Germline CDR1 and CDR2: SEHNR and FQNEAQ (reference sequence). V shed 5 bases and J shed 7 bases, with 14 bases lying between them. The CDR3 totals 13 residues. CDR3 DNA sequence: TGTGCCAGCAGCCACACAGGGAGTGGTGGCTACACCTTC. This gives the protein CASSHTGSGGYTF.

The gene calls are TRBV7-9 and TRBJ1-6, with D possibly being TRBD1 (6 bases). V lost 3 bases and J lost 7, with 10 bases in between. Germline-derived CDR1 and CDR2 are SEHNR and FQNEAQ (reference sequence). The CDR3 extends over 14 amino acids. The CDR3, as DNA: TGTGCCAGCAGCTTTCAGGGGCGCAATTCACCCCTCCACTTT. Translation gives CASSFQGRNSPLHF.

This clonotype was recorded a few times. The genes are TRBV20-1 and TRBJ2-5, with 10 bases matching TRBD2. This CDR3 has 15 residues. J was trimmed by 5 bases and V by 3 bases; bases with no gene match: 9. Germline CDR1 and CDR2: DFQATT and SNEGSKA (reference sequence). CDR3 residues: CSASPGTSDRETQYF. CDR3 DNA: TGCAGTGCTAGCCCCGGGACTAGCGATCGGGAGACCCAGTACTTC.

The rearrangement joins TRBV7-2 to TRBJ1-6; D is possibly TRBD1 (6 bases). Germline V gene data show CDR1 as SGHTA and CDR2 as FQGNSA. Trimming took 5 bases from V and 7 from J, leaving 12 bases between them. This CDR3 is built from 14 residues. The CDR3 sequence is CASSPEGGNSPLHF. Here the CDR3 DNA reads TGTGCCAGCAGCCCGGAGGGGGGGAATTCACCCCTCCACTTT.

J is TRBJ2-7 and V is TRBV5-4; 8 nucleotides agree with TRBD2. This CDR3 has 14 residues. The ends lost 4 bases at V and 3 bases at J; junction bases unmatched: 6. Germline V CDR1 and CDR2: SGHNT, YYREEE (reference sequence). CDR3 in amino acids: CASSPGLASYEQYF. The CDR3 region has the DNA TGTGCCAGCAGCCCAGGACTAGCCAGCTACGAGCAGTACTTC.

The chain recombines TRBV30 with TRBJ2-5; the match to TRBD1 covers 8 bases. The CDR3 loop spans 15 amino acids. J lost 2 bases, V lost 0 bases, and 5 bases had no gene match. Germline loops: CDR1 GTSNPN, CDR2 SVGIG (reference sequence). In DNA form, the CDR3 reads TGTGCCTGGAGTGTATCGGGGACAGGTCAAGAGACCCAGTACTTC. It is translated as CAWSVSGTGQETQYF. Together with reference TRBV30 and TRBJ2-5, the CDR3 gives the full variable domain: SQTIHQWPATLVQPVGSPLSLECTVEGTSNPNLYWYRQAAGRGLQLLFYSVGIGQISSEVPQNLSASRPQDRQFILSSKKLLLSDSGFYLCAWSVSGTGQETQYFGPGTRLLVL.

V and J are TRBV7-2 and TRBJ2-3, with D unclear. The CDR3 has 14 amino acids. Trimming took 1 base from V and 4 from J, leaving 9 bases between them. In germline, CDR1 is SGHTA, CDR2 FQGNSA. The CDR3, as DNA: TGTGCCAGCAGCTTAGGGGGAAGCGCAGATACGCAGTATTTT. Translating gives CASSLGGSADTQYF.

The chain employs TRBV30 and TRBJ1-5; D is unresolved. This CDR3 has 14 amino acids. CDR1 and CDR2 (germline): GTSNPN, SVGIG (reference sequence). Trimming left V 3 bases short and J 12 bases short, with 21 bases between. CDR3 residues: CAWSTNTKAGVQHF. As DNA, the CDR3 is TGTGCCTGGAGCACTAACACTAAGGCGGGCGTCCAGCATTTT. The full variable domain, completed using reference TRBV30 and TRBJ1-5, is SQTIHQWPATLVQPVGSPLSLECTVEGTSNPNLYWYRQAAGRGLQLLFYSVGIGQISSEVPQNLSASRPQDRQFILSSKKLLLSDSGFYLCAWSTNTKAGVQHFGDGTRLSIL.

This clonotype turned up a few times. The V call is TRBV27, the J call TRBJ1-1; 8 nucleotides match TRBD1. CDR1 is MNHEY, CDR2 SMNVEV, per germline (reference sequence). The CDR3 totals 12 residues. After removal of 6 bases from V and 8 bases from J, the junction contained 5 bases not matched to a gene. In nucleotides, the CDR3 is TGTGCCAGCAGGGCGACAGGGGCGGAAGCTTTCTTT. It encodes CASRATGAEAFF.

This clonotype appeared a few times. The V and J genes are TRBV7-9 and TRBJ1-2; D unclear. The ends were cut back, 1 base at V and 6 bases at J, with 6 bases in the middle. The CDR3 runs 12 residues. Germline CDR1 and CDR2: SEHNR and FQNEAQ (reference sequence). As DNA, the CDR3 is TGTGCCAGCAGCTTAGACCCAAATGGCTACACCTTC. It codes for CASSLDPNGYTF.

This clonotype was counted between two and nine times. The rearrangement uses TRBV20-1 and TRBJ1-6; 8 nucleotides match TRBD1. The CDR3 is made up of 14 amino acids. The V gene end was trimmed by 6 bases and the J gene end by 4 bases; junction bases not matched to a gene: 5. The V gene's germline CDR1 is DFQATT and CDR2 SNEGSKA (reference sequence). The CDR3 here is CSAGQGLYNSPLHF. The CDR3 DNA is TGCAGTGCCGGACAGGGATTGTATAATTCACCCCTCCACTTT.

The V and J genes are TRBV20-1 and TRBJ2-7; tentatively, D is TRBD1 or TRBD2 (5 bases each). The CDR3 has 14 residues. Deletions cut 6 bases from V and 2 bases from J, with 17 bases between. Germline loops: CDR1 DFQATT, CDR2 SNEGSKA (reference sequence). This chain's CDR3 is CSAEAARGAYEQYF. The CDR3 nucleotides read TGCAGTGCGGAGGCGGCCAGAGGGGCCTACGAGCAGTACTTC.

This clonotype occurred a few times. The CDR3 DNA is TGCAGTGCTAGAGATTGGGGCTTGACCGCTGAAGCTTTCTTT. It yields the protein CSARDWGLTAEAFF. The genes are TRBV20-1 and TRBJ1-1; the D gene is possibly TRBD1 (5 bases). CDR1 DFQATT and CDR2 SNEGSKA come from the germline V gene (reference sequence). The CDR3 has 14 residues. V lost 0 bases to trimming and J lost 6 bases, with 14 bases between them.

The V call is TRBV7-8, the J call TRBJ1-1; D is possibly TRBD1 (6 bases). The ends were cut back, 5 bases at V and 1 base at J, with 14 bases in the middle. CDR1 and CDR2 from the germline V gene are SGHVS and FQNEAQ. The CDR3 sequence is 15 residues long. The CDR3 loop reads CASSPRGQPNTEAFF. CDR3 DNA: TGTGCCAGCAGCCCACGAGGACAGCCGAACACTGAAGCTTTCTTT.

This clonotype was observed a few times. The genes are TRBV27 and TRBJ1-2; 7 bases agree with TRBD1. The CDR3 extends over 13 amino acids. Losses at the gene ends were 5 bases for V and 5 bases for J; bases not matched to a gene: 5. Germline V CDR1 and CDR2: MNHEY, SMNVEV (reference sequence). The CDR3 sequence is CASSRGGGYGYTF. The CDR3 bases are TGTGCCAGCAGTAGAGGGGGCGGATATGGCTACACCTTC.

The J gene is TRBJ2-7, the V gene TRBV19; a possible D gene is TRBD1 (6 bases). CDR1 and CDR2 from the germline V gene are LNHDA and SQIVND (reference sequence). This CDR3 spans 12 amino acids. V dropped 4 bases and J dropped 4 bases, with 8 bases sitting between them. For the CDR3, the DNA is TGTGCCAGTAGTAGGACAGAGTACGAGCAGTACTTC. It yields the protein CASSRTEYEQYF. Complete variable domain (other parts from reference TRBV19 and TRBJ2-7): DGGITQSPKYLFRKEGQNVTLSCEQNLNHDAMYWYRQDPGQGLRLIYYSQIVNDFQKGDIAEGYSVSREKKESFPLTVTSAQKNPTAFYLCASSRTEYEQYFGPGTRLTVT.

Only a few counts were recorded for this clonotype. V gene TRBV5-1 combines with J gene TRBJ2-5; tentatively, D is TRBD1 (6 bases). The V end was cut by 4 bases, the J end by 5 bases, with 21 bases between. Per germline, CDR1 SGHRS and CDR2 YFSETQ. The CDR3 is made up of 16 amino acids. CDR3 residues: CASSRDGVGAGETQYF. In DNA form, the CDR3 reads TGCGCCAGCAGCCGAGATGGAGTGGGGGCTGGGGAGACCCAGTACTTC.

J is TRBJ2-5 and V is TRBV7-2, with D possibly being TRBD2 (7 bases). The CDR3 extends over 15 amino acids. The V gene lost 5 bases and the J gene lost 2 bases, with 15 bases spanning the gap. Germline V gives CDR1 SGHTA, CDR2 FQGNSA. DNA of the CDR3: TGTGCCAGCAGCCCCCGGGCGGGGGCACAAGAGACCCAGTACTTC. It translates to CASSPRAGAQETQYF.

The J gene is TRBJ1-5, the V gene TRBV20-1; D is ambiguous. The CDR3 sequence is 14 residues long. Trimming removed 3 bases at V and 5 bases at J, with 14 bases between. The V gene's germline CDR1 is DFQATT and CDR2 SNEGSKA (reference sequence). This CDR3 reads CSASGDTGYQPQHF. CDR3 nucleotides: TGCAGTGCTAGTGGCGACACGGGATATCAGCCCCAGCATTTT.

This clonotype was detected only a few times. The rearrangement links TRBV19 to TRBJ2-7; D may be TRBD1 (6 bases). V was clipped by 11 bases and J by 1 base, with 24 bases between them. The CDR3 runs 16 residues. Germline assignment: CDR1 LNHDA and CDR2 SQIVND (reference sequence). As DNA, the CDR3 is TGTGCCGGGACACGGGACACTCTAAACCCTTCCTACGAGCAGTACTTC. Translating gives CAGTRDTLNPSYEQYF.

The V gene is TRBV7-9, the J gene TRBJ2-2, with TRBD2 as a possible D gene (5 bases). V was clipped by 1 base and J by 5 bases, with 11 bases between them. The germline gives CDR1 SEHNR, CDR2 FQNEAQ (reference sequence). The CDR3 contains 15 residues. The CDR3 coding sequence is TGTGCCAGCAGCTTAGGGGTTAGCGCTACCGGGGAGCTGTTTTTT. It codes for CASSLGVSATGELFF.

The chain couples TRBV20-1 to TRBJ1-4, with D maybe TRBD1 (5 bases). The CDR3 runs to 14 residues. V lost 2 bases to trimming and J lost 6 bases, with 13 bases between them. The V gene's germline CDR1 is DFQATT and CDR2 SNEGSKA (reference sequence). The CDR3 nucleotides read TGCAGTGCTAGAATCCAGGGTGCTGATGAAAAACTGTTTTTT. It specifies CSARIQGADEKLFF.

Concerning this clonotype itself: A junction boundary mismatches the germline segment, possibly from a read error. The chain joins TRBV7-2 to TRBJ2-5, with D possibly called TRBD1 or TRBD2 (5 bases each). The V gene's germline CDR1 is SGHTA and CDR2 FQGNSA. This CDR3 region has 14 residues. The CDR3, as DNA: TGTGCCAGCAGCCTCGGGACGGTGGGGGAGATCCAGTACTTC. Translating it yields CASSLGTVGEIQYF.

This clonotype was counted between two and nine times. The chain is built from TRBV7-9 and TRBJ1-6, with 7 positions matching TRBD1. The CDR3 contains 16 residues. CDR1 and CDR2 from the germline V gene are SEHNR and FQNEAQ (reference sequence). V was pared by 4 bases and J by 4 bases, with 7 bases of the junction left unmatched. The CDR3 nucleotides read TGTGCCAGCAGCTCCGACGGGGACAGATATAATTCACCCCTCCACTTT. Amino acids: CASSSDGDRYNSPLHF.

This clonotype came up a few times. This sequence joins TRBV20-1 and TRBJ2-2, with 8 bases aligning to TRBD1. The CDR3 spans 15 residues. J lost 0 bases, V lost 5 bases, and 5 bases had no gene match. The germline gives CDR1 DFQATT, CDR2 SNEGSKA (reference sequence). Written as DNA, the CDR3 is TGCAGTGCTCGACGACAGGGGTCGAACACCGGGGAGCTGTTTTTT. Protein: CSARRQGSNTGELFF.

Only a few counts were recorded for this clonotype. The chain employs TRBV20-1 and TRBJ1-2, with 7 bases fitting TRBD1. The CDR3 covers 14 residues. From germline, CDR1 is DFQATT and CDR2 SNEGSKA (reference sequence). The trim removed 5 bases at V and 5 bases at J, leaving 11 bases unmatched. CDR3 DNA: TGCAGTGCTCGGGGCAACAGGGGAAGTTATGGCTACACCTTC. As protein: CSARGNRGSYGYTF.

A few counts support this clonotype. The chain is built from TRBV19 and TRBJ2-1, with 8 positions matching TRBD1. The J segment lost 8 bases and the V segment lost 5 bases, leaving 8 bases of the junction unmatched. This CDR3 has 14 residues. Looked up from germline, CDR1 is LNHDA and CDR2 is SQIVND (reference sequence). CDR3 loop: CASSPWDRWDEQFF. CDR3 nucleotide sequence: TGTGCCAGTAGTCCATGGGACAGGTGGGATGAGCAGTTCTTC.

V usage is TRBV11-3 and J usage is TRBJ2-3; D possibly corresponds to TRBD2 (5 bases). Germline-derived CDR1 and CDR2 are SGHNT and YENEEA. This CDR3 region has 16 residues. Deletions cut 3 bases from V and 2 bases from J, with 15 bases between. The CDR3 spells CASSLGVRTTTDTQYF. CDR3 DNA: TGTGCCAGCAGCTTGGGAGTTCGGACCACCACAGATACGCAGTATTTT.

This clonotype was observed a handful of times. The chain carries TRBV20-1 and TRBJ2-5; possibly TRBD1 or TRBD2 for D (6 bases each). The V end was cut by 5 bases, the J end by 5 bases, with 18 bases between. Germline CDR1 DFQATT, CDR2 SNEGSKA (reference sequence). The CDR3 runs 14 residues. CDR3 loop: CSAPGGGVMETQYF. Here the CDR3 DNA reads TGCAGTGCTCCTGGAGGGGGTGTTATGGAGACCCAGTACTTC.

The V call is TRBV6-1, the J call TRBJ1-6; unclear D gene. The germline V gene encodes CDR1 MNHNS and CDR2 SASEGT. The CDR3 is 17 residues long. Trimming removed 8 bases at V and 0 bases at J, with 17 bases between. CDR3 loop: CASRPRGTDSYNSPLHF. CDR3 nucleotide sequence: TGTGCCAGCCGACCTCGGGGTACCGACTCCTATAATTCACCCCTCCACTTT.

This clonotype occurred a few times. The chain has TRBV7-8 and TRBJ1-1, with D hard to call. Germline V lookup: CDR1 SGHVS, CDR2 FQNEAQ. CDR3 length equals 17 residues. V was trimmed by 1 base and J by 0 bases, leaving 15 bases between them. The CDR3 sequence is CASSLGPAGLLNTEAFF. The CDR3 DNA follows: TGTGCCAGCAGCTTAGGTCCGGCCGGACTACTGAACACTGAAGCTTTCTTT.

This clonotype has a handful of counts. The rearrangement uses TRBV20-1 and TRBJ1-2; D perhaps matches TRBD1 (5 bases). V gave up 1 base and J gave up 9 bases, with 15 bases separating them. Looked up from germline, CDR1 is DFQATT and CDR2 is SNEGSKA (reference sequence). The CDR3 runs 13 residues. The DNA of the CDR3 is TGCAGTGCTAGAGGGTCCCAGGGAATGAGCTACACCTTC. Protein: CSARGSQGMSYTF.